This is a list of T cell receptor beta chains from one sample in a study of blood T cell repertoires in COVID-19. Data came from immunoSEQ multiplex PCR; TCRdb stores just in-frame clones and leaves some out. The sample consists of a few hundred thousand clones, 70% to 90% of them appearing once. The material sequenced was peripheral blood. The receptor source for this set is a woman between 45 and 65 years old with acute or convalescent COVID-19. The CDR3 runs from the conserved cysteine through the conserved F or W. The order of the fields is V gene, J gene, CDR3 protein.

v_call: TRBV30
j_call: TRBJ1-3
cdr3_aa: CAWSVPTGGRGNTIYF

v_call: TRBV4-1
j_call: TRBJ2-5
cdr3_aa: CASSQDWIAGGPWETQYF

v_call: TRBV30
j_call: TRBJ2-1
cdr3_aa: CAWSKLAGIDEQFF

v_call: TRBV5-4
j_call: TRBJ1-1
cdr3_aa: CASSPGTGLSSNTEAFF

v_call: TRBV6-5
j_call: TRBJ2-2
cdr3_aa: CASSTGAGELFF

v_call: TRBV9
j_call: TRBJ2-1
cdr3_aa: CASSSRLAGLSYNEQFF

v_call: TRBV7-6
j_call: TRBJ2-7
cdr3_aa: CASTLDGWQQYF

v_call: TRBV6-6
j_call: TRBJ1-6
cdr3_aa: CARYYRAGSPLHF

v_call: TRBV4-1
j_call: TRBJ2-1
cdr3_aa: CASSALRLAGVDEQFF

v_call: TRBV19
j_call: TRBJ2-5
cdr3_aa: CASSQVGLETQYF

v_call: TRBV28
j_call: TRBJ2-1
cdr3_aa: CASSPLGETSSNEQFF

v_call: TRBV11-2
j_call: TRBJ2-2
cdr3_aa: CASSLGTWDRTSGELFF

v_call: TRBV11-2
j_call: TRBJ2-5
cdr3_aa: CASSLDSQETQYF

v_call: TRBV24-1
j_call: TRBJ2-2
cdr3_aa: CATSDTGEIANTGELFF

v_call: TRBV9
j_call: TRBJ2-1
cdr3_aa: CASSVDGGTYNEQFF

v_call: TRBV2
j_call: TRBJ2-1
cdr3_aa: CASRYTGTSVFF

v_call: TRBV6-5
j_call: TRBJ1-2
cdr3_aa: CASSYQGVHRDYTF

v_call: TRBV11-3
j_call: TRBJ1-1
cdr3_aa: CASSSGGADTEAFF

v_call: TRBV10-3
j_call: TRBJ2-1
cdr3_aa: CAIRSTGTGDVNEQFF

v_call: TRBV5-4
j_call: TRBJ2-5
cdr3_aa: CASSSPGGKETQYF

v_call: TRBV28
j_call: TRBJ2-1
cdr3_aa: CASRGVSVPLKEQFF

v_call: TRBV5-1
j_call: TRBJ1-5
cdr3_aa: CASSLGTGGGQPQHF

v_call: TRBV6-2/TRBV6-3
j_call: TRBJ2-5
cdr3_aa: CASSYWAVQETQYF

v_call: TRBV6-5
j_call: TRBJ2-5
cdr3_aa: CASSADRVSLETQYF

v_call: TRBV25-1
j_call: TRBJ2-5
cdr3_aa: CASSEGGPQETQYF

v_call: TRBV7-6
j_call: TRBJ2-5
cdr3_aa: CASSLRSGRTIPETQYF

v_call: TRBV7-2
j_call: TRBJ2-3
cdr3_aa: CASSYGGGDTQYF

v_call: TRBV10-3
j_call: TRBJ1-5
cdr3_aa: CAITSGDQPQHF

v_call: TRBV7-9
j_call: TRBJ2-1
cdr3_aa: CASSFLAGANNEQFF

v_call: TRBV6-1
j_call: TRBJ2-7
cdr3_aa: CASSDGGQGVEQYF

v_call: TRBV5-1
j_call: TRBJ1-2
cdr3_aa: CASSLGGANYGYTF

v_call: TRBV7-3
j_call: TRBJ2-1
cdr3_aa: CASSLNPAGTGINNEQFF

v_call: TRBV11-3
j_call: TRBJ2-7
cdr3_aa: CASSLSLHFEQYF

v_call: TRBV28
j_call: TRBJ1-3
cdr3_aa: CASSSPHRGAGNTIYF

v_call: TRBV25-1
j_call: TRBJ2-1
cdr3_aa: CASSPLDREFDEQFF

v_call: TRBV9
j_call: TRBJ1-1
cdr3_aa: CASSEGTGLVTEAFF

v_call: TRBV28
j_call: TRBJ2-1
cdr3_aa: CASTRAGAYNEQFF

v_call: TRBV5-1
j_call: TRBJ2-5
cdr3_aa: CASSIKQGAGETQYF

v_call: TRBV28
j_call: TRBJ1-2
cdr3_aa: CASSPPGYGYTF

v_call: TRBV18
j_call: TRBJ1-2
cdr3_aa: CASSPTGTGEYGYTF

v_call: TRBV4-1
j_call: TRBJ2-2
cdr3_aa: CASTRDTGELFF

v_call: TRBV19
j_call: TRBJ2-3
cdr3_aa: CASSTPRLAASTDTQYF

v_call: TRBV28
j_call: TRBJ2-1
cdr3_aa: CASSSSGSGYNEQFF

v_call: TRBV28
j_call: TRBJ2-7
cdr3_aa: CASSQGREIAYEQYF

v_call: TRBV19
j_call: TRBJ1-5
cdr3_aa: CASSIAGARSNQPQHF

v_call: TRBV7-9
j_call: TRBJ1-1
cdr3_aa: CASSLGSGFTEAFF

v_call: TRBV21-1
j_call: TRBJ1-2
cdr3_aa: CASSKRDRVNYGYTF

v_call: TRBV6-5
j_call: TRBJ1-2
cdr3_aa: CASSYSPRQGGYGYTF

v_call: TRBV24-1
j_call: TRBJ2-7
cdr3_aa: CATSEPGSAKDEQYF

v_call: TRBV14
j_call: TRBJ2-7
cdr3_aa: CASSRILYEQYF

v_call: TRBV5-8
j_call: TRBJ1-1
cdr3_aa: CASRRDRINTEAFF

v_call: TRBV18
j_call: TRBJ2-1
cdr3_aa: CASSRDSGRNEQFF

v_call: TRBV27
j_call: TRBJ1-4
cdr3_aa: CASSLGYGAATNEKLFF

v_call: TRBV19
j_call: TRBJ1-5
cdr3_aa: CASREQLNQPQHF

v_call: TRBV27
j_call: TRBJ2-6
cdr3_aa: CASSKGTGASGANVLTF